A single sample gave rise to the 26 T cell receptor beta chains below, sequenced in a study of cytomegalovirus exposure and HLA in healthy donors. Primers included in the PCR were 60 Vbeta and 13 Jbeta primers. Some clones are missing from TCRdb's copy, which holds only in-frame ones; the method was immunoSEQ multiplex PCR. The sample consists of about 190,000 clones, 60% to 80% of them appearing once. The sequenced sample was PBMCs. These receptors all come from a woman aged 25 to 39 in good health and CMV-seropositive.

This clone was counted between two and nine times. The V call is TRBV2, the J call TRBJ1-1; 9 nucleotides agree with TRBD1. This CDR3 has 15 amino acids. Germline V CDR1 and CDR2: SNHLY, FYNNEI. With V trimmed by 6 bases and J by 3 bases, 8 bases remained unmatched. The CDR3 DNA is TGTGCCAGCAGAAAATGGACAGGGGACTACACTGAAGCTTTCTTT. Translated, it gives CASRKWTGDYTEAFF.

The chain carries TRBV5-1 and TRBJ1-2, with D possibly being TRBD1 (6 bases). Deletions cut 3 bases from V and 5 bases from J, with 17 bases between. CDR3 length: 15 residues. CDR1 and CDR2 from the germline V gene are SGHRS and YFSETQ. In nucleotides, the CDR3 is TGCGCCAGCAGCTCAAGGGGGGGAAGCGGATATGGCTACACCTTC. It codes for CASSSRGGSGYGYTF.

This chain uses TRBV28 with TRBJ2-1; TRBD2 matches 9 bases. The CDR3 consists of 18 residues. After removal of 3 bases from V and 0 bases from J, the junction contained 9 bases not matched to a gene. Germline-derived CDR1 and CDR2 are MDHEN and SYDVKM. The CDR3 DNA sequence: TGTGCCAGCAGTTTCATAGGGGCTAGCGGGATCTCCTACAATGAGCAGTTCTTC. Translated, it gives CASSFIGASGISYNEQFF. Using reference TRBV28 and TRBJ2-1 for the parts outside the CDR3, the full variable domain is DVKVTQSSRYLVKRTGEKVFLECVQDMDHENMFWYRQDPGLGLRLIYFSYDVKMKEKGDIPEGYSVSREKKERFSLILESASTNQTSMYLCASSFIGASGISYNEQFFGPGTRLTVL.

The rearrangement uses TRBV5-1 and TRBJ2-1; 11 positions agree with TRBD2. Germline V lookup: CDR1 SGHRS, CDR2 YFSETQ. CDR3 length: 15 amino acids. V lost 5 bases to trimming and J lost 7 bases; unmatched junction nucleotides: 8. This chain's CDR3 is CASREYSGGANEQFF. The CDR3 DNA follows: TGCGCCAGCAGGGAATATAGCGGGGGGGCGAATGAGCAGTTCTTC. The complete variable domain, with remaining parts taken from reference TRBV5-1 and TRBJ2-1, reads KAGVTQTPRYLIKTRGQQVTLSCSPISGHRSVSWYQQTPGQGLQFLFEYFSETQRNKGNFPGRFSGRQFSNSRSEMNVSTLELGDSALYLCASREYSGGANEQFFGPGTRLTVL.

The chain is built from TRBV6-6 and TRBJ2-5; 7 bases line up with TRBD2. CDR3 length: 14 residues. Germline CDR1 MNHNY, CDR2 SVGAGI (reference sequence). With 1 base clipped from V and 2 bases from J, the junction kept 1 base outside the gene matches. This chain's CDR3 is CASSYWEGQETQYF. The DNA of the CDR3 is TGTGCCAGCAGTTACTGGGAGGGTCAAGAGACCCAGTACTTC.

This rearrangement joins TRBV6-5 to TRBJ2-1; 8 bases line up with TRBD2. From germline, CDR1 is MNHEY and CDR2 SVGAGI. The CDR3 totals 14 residues. With V trimmed by 2 bases and J by 6 bases, 3 bases remained unmatched. The CDR3 DNA follows: TGTGCCAGCAGTTACCGGGGGGGCATCAATGAGCAGTTCTTC. Translating it yields CASSYRGGINEQFF.

The chain combines TRBV19 with TRBJ1-2, with TRBD1 matching over 7 bases. Germline V gives CDR1 LNHDA, CDR2 SQIVND (reference sequence). This CDR3 has 14 residues. The junction had 10 bases not matched to a gene; V was cut back by 5 bases and J by 7 bases. CDR3 in DNA: TGTGCCAGTAGTCCACTCGGACAGGCCCCTGGCTACACCTTC. It encodes CASSPLGQAPGYTF.

The genes are TRBV21-1 and TRBJ2-5; TRBD1 is the table's D call and was not checked against the DNA. TRBV21-1 is reported as a pseudogene. The CDR3 consists of 16 residues. This chain's CDR3 is CASSSTGKGRKETQYF. Here the CDR3 DNA reads TGTGCCAGCAGCAGCACAGGGAAAGGCCGAAAAGAGACCCAGTACTTC.

V gene TRBV7-9 combines with J gene TRBJ2-2, with D possibly matching TRBD2 (6 bases). The CDR3 is made up of 16 amino acids. The germline V gene has CDR1 SEHNR and CDR2 FQNEAQ (reference sequence). V was pared by 5 bases and J by 9 bases, with 22 bases between. In DNA form, the CDR3 reads TGTGCCAGCAGCAACCAGGGAGGAGGAGTAAATAGGGAGCTGTTTTTT. Its translation is CASSNQGGGVNRELFF.

The chain joins TRBV7-2 to TRBJ2-3; the D gene is possibly TRBD2 (5 bases). CDR3 length: 17 residues. CDR1 is SGHTA, CDR2 FQGNSA, per germline. V was cut by 1 base and J by 6 bases, with 20 bases left in between. The DNA of the CDR3 is TGTGCCAGCAGCTTAGATTTAAGGTTAGCGCGCAGCGATACGCAGTATTTT. It is translated as CASSLDLRLARSDTQYF. The whole variable domain, filled in from reference TRBV7-2 and TRBJ2-3, reads GAGVSQSPSNKVTEKGKDVELRCDPISGHTALYWYRQSLGQGLEFLIYFQGNSAPDKSGLPSDRFSAERTGGSVSTLTIQRTQQEDSAVYLCASSLDLRLARSDTQYFGPGTRLTVL.

The chain carries TRBV5-1 and TRBJ2-7; 7 bases line up with TRBD1. With 0 bases clipped from V and 5 bases from J, the junction kept 5 bases outside the gene matches. CDR1 is SGHRS, CDR2 YFSETQ, per germline. There are 14 residues in the CDR3. CDR3 coding DNA: TGCGCCAGCAGCTTGGCGGTACAGGGGAACGAGCAGTACTTC. Encoded protein: CASSLAVQGNEQYF. Full variable domain (missing parts from reference TRBV5-1 and TRBJ2-7): KAGVTQTPRYLIKTRGQQVTLSCSPISGHRSVSWYQQTPGQGLQFLFEYFSETQRNKGNFPGRFSGRQFSNSRSEMNVSTLELGDSALYLCASSLAVQGNEQYFGPGTRLTVT.

The chain is built from TRBV7-2 and TRBJ1-2; no reliable D call. Between the trimmed V and J ends, which lost 5 bases and 6 bases, there was a span of 13 bases. This CDR3 spans 13 amino acids. Germline values: CDR1 SGHTA, CDR2 FQGNSA. The CDR3, as DNA: TGTGCCAGCAGCCCCTACAGAAACCATGGCTACACCTTC. Translating it yields CASSPYRNHGYTF.

This chain joins TRBV9 and TRBJ2-5; D might be TRBD1 (5 bases). Germline V CDR1 and CDR2: SGDLS, YYNGEE. CDR3 length: 13 amino acids. CDR3 in DNA: TGTGCAAGCGCGGCAGGGCCGCAAGAGACCCAGTACTTC. Protein product: CASAAGPQETQYF.

The genes are TRBV5-6 and TRBJ2-1, with D perhaps TRBD2 (5 bases). The CDR3 extends over 14 amino acids. Trimming removed 2 bases from V and 2 bases from J, with 8 bases in between. Per germline, CDR1 SGHDT and CDR2 YYEEEE. This chain's CDR3 is CASSLADPYNEQFF. CDR3 bases: TGTGCCAGCAGCTTAGCGGACCCCTACAATGAGCAGTTCTTC.

V is TRBV6-5 and J is TRBJ1-5; D is perhaps TRBD1 (6 bases). Germline-derived CDR1 and CDR2 are MNHEY and SVGAGI. The CDR3 length is 13 residues. V was shortened by 5 bases and J by 1 base, with 6 bases between the two germline ends. CDR3 nucleotides: TGTGCCAGCAGTAGGGGGAGCAATCAGCCCCAGCATTTT. It translates to CASSRGSNQPQHF.

The chain carries TRBV28 and TRBJ1-2; possibly TRBD1 for D (6 bases). Trimming shortened V by 7 bases and J by 5 bases, and 20 bases separated the two germline ends. Germline CDR1 MDHEN, CDR2 SYDVKM. This CDR3 has 15 amino acids. The CDR3 region has the DNA TGTGCCAGCACCCCTGGCAGGGGCGGACTTTATGGCTACACCTTC. Protein product: CASTPGRGGLYGYTF.

The chain is built from TRBV7-2 and TRBJ2-7; maybe TRBD1 (6 bases). V shed 3 bases and J shed 5 bases, with 11 bases lying between them. This CDR3 is built from 13 residues. Germline V gene data show CDR1 as SGHTA and CDR2 as FQGNSA. The CDR3 spells CASSFQQGDEQYF. CDR3 nucleotide sequence: TGTGCCAGCAGCTTTCAACAGGGTGACGAGCAGTACTTC.

The chain joins TRBV30 to TRBJ1-1; tentative D call: TRBD1 (6 bases). The V and J ends lost 2 bases and 1 base respectively, with 14 bases between them. The germline V gene encodes CDR1 GTSNPN and CDR2 SVGIG (reference sequence). The CDR3 length is 15 residues. CDR3 loop: CAWSTYGTRNTEAFF. The CDR3 coding sequence is TGTGCCTGGAGTACCTACGGGACACGGAACACTGAAGCTTTCTTT.

The chain has TRBV4-3 and TRBJ2-5; D is uncertain. TRBJ2-7 explains the end of the DNA better; the J call may be wrong. CDR1 and CDR2 (germline): LGHNA, YSLEER. The length of the CDR3 is 13 residues. The CDR3 spells CASSQVLSYEQYF. The CDR3 DNA reads as TGCGCCAGCAGCCAAGTCCTCTCCTACGAGCAGTACTTC.

J is TRBJ2-7 and V is TRBV28, with 7 bases that match TRBD2. The length of the CDR3 is 14 residues. The J segment lost 0 bases and the V segment lost 3 bases, leaving 2 bases of the junction unmatched. Germline assignment: CDR1 MDHEN and CDR2 SYDVKM. CDR3 protein: CASSLGGNSYEQYF. The DNA of the CDR3 is TGTGCCAGCAGTTTGGGAGGGAACTCCTACGAGCAGTACTTC.

V gene TRBV9 combines with J gene TRBJ2-7; D perhaps matches TRBD1 (5 bases). This CDR3 spans 16 amino acids. Germline V lookup: CDR1 SGDLS, CDR2 YYNGEE. Trimming pared 0 bases from V and 0 bases from J, leaving 13 bases between. Written as DNA, the CDR3 is TGTGCCAGCAGCGTAGTTCCAAAAAGGGGCTCCTACGAGCAGTACTTC. This gives the protein CASSVVPKRGSYEQYF.

J is TRBJ2-5 and V is TRBV28, with TRBD2 matching over 13 bases. With 6 bases clipped from V and 1 base from J, the junction kept 11 bases outside the gene matches. This CDR3 region has 18 residues. The germline gives CDR1 MDHEN, CDR2 SYDVKM. CDR3 in amino acids: CASSIPGTSGIGQETQYF. The DNA for the CDR3 is TGTGCCAGCAGCATCCCGGGGACTAGCGGGATAGGCCAAGAGACCCAGTACTTC.

The chain employs TRBV7-2 and TRBJ1-2; the D gene is possibly TRBD1 (6 bases). The CDR3 length is 15 residues. From germline, CDR1 is SGHTA and CDR2 FQGNSA. V was shortened by 0 bases and J by 5 bases, with 13 bases between the two germline ends. The CDR3 protein is CASSLAKAGEYGYTF. CDR3 nucleotides: TGTGCCAGCAGCTTAGCCAAAGCAGGGGAATATGGCTACACCTTC.

This rearrangement joins TRBV6-5 to TRBJ2-3, with TRBD2 as a possible D gene (5 bases). This CDR3 comprises 15 residues. Per germline, CDR1 MNHEY and CDR2 SVGAGI. Trimming left V 0 bases short and J 6 bases short, with 13 bases between. This chain's CDR3 is CASSYSADPGDTQYF. The CDR3 DNA reads TGTGCCAGCAGTTACTCGGCGGACCCGGGGGATACGCAGTATTTT.

The gene calls are TRBV5-6 and TRBJ1-6, with TRBD1 identical over 7 bases. CDR3 length: 15 residues. V was pared by 2 bases and J by 7 bases, with 6 bases of the junction left unmatched. The germline V gene has CDR1 SGHDT and CDR2 YYEEEE. CDR3 amino acids: CASSLSPGGNSPLHF. CDR3 nucleotides: TGTGCCAGCAGCTTAAGCCCAGGGGGGAATTCACCCCTCCACTTT.

The genes are TRBV7-9 and TRBJ2-7; 8 bases are shared with TRBD2. CDR1 is SEHNR, CDR2 FQNEAQ, per germline (reference sequence). The CDR3 loop spans 16 amino acids. The V gene end was trimmed by 3 bases and the J gene end by 5 bases; junction bases not matched to a gene: 12. CDR3 sequence: CASSFAWTSTGHEQYF. Written as DNA, the CDR3 is TGTGCCAGCAGCTTCGCCTGGACTAGCACGGGCCACGAGCAGTACTTC.